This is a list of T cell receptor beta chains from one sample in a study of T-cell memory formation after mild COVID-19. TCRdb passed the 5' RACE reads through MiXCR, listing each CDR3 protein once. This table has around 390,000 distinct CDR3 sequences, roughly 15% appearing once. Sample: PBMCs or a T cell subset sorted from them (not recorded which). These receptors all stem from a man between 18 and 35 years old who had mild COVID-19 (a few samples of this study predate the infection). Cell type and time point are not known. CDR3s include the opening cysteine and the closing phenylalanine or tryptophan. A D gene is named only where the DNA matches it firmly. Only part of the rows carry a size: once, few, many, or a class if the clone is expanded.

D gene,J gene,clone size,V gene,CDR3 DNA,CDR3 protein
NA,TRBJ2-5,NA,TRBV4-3,TGCGCCAGCAGCCAAGTGCACAGGGCTCGAGAGACCCAGTACTTC,CASSQVHRARETQYF
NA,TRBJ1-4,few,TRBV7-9,TGTGCCAGCAGCTTAGCGCCGGCCAGACATAATGAAAAACTGTTTTTT,CASSLAPARHNEKLFF
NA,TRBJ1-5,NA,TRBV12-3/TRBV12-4,TGTGCCAGCAGTCCCTACCCTGTGAATCAGCCCCAGCATTTT,CASSPYPVNQPQHF
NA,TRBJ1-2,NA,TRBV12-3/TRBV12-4,TGTGCCAGCAGTTATACACCTAACTATGGCTACACCTTC,CASSYTPNYGYTF
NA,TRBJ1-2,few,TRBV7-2,TGTGCCAGCAGCCCCCGGGACGGGTCCTATGGCTACACCTTC,CASSPRDGSYGYTF
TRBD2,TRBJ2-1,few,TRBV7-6,TGTGCCAGCAGCCCCGTTTATTCCTTGAGCGGGGGGGCCAATGAGCAGTTCTTC,CASSPVYSLSGGANEQFF
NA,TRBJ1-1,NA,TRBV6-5,TGTGCCAGCAGTGGAACAGGGACGATGAACACTGAAGCTTTCTTT,CASSGTGTMNTEAFF
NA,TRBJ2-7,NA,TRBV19,TGTGCCAGTACTGATGTATTAGGGGTCTCCGACGAGCAGTACTTC,CASTDVLGVSDEQYF
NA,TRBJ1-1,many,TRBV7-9,TGTGCCAGCAGCAGAGGGAATACATTGGTTTTCTTT,CASSRGNTLVFF
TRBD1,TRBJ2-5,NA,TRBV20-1,TGCAGTGCTAACGCAGGGGGAAAGGAGACCCAGTACTTC,CSANAGGKETQYF
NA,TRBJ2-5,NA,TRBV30,TGTGCCTGGAACAGGGAGATAGGCGAGACCCAGTACTTC,CAWNREIGETQYF
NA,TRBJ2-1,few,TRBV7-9,TGTGCCAGCAGCCAACGGTCAAGGGATGCCTATGAGCAGTTCTTC,CASSQRSRDAYEQFF
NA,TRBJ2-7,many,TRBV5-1,TGCGCCAGCAGCCCTGATGGCGGGATAGGGCAGTACTTC,CASSPDGGIGQYF
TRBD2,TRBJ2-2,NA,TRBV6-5,TGTGCCAGCAGTTACTCTACTAGCGGGGGCACCGGGGAGCTGTTTTTT,CASSYSTSGGTGELFF
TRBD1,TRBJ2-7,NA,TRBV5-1,TGCGCCAGCTACCCTAATCCCCGTTCCGGGACAGGTCCCTACGAGCAGTACTTC,CASYPNPRSGTGPYEQYF
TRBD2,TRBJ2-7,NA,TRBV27,TGTGCCAGCAGTTCGCCAACAAGGACTAGCGGGGGGACGTTAGGGACTCGGTACTTC,CASSSPTRTSGGTLGTRYF
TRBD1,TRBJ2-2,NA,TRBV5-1,TGCGCCAGCAGCTACGGACAGGGAACGAACACCGGGGAGCTGTTTTTT,CASSYGQGTNTGELFF
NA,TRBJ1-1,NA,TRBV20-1,TGCAGTGCTAGTGGCGGGGCTGAAGCTTTCTTT,CSASGGAEAFF
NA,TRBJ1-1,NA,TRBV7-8,TGTGCCGGCTCGCTCTTCGGGGGTGCTGAAGCTTTCTTT,CAGSLFGGAEAFF
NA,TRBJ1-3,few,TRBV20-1,TGCAGTGCTAGTACCGGAAACACCATATATTTT,CSASTGNTIYF
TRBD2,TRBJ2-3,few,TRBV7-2,TGTGCCAGCAGCTTTACGGGGGGGCCAGATACGCAGTATTTT,CASSFTGGPDTQYF
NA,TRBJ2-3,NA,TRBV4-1,TGCGCCAGCAGAATTCAGGGGGGAAGGACAGATACGCAGTATTTT,CASRIQGGRTDTQYF
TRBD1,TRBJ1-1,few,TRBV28,TGTGCCAGCAGTTTAACAGGGGGGTCCACTGAAGCTTTCTTT,CASSLTGGSTEAFF
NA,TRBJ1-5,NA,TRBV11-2,TGTGCCAGCAGCTTCCAGAGGGATCAGCCCCAGCATTTT,CASSFQRDQPQHF
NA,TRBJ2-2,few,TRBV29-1,TGCAGCGCCGAACCGGACACCGGGGAGCTGTTTTTT,CSAEPDTGELFF
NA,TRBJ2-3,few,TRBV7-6,TGTGCCAGCAGCTTATCCCCGGGACTGCACACAGATACGCAGTATTTT,CASSLSPGLHTDTQYF
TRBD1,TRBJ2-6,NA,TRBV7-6,TGTGCCAGCAGCCGGGACAGGCCCTCTGGGGCCAACGTCCTGACTTTC,CASSRDRPSGANVLTF
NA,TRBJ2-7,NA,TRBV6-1,TGTGCCAGCAGAGACACAGGGATACCGGCCTACGAGCAGTACTTC,CASRDTGIPAYEQYF
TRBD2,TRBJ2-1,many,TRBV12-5,TGTGCTAGTGGGCGGGGGTCTATGAATGAGCAGTTCTTC,CASGRGSMNEQFF
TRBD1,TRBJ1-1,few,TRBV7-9,TGTGCCAGCAGCTTCCCAGGGGGTAGGGCAAGGACTGAAGCTTTCTTT,CASSFPGGRARTEAFF
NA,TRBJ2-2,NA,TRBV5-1,TGCGCCAGCAGGTGGCTAGTCGTGACGCCCGTCGGGGAGCTGTTTTTT,CASRWLVVTPVGELFF
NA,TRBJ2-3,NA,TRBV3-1,TGTGCCAGCAGCCAAGTTGTCACAGATACGCAGTATTTT,CASSQVVTDTQYF
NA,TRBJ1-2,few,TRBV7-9,TGTGCCAGCAGCTTTACAGGGTTTGTCAACTATGGCTACACCTTC,CASSFTGFVNYGYTF
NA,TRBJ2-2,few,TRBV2,TGTGCCAGCAGATTGTTCGTGAACACCGGGGAGCTGTTTTTT,CASRLFVNTGELFF
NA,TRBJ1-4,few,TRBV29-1,TGCAGCGTTGGGGAACGCCAGGAAAAACTGTTTTTT,CSVGERQEKLFF
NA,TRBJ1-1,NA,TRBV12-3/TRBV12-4,TGTGCCAGCAGTTTAAATGGCGGAACTGAAGCTTTCTTT,CASSLNGGTEAFF
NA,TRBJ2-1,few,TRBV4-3,TGCGCCAGCAGCCAAGATTTAGTGACCGTCAACAATGAGCAGTTCTTC,CASSQDLVTVNNEQFF
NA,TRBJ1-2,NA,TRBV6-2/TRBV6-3,TGTGCCAGCAGTTACTCGACCGGGCCTTGGGATGGCTACACCTTC,CASSYSTGPWDGYTF
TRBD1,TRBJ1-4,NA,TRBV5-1,TGCGCCAGCAGCACCGGGACAGGGGGCGGTGAAAAACTGTTTTTT,CASSTGTGGGEKLFF
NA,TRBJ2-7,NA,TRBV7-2,TGTGCCAGCAGCTTTACCCGCGGCTCCTACGAGCAGTACTTC,CASSFTRGSYEQYF
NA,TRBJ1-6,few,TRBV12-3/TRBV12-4,TGTGCCAGCAGTGGACTGCTTTATAATTCACCCCTCCACTTT,CASSGLLYNSPLHF
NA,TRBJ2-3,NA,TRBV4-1,TGCGCCAGCAGCCAAGATCGGAAGCGTTTTAGCACAGATACGCAGTATTTT,CASSQDRKRFSTDTQYF
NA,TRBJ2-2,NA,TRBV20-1,TGCAGTGCTAGGCCCCCCCCCTACACCGGGGAGCTGTTTTTT,CSARPPPYTGELFF
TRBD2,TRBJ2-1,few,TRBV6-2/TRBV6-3,TGTGCCAGCAGTTACGCCGGGACTAGCGGGCCCAATGAGCAGTTCTTC,CASSYAGTSGPNEQFF
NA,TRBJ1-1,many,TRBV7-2,TGTGCCAGCAGCTTAGGGCGGGCGACGAACACTGAAGCTTTCTTT,CASSLGRATNTEAFF